A single sample gave rise to the 18 T cell receptor beta chains below, sequenced in a study of T cell changes during pregnancy in multiple sclerosis. The table came from immunoSEQ multiplex PCR; TCRdb's copy has only in-frame clones and leaves some out. The data hold about 53,000 clones, with roughly 90% observed a single time. The source was peripheral blood, collected after pregnancy. The receptors were gathered from a female donor in good health, enrolled as a control in a pregnancy study.

This CDR3 reads CASSFAGTSGTPSEQFF. DNA of the CDR3: TGTGCCAGCAGCTTCGCCGGGACTAGCGGGACCCCCAGTGAGCAGTTCTTC. The genes are TRBV11-3 and TRBJ2-1; 13 nucleotides line up with TRBD2. The length of the CDR3 is 17 residues. Germline loops: CDR1 SGHNT, CDR2 YENEEA. V was pared by 3 bases and J by 9 bases, with 11 bases of the junction left unmatched.

In this sample, this clone turned up once. This chain connects TRBV28 to TRBJ2-7, with 8 bases matching TRBD1. Per the germline V gene, CDR1 is MDHEN and CDR2 is SYDVKM. V lost 1 base, J lost 5 bases, and 4 bases stayed unmatched. This CDR3 has 14 amino acids. This CDR3 reads CASSLYETGDEQYF. The CDR3 DNA is TGTGCCAGCAGTTTATACGAGACAGGGGACGAGCAGTACTTC. The whole variable domain, filled in from reference TRBV28 and TRBJ2-7, reads DVKVTQSSRYLVKRTGEKVFLECVQDMDHENMFWYRQDPGLGLRLIYFSYDVKMKEKGDIPEGYSVSREKKERFSLILESASTNQTSMYLCASSLYETGDEQYFGPGTRLTVT.

This chain connects TRBV9 to TRBJ2-2; 8 bases agree with TRBD1. Trimming took 7 bases from V and 7 from J; bases not matched to a gene: 12. Germline loops: CDR1 SGDLS, CDR2 YYNGEE. The CDR3 sequence is 15 residues long. The DNA for the CDR3 is TGTGCCAGCGCCCCCGGCAGGGGGCGGGGCGGGGAGCTGTTTTTT. Translating gives CASAPGRGRGGELFF.

This CDR3 is CASGLYGTNTYEQYF. The CDR3, as DNA: TGTGCCAGCGGCCTCTACGGGACAAACACCTACGAGCAGTACTTC. The gene calls are TRBV6-1 and TRBJ2-7; maybe TRBD1 (6 bases). The ends were cut back, 8 bases at V and 2 bases at J, with 19 bases in the middle. The CDR3 is 15 residues long. Germline-derived CDR1 and CDR2 are MNHNS and SASEGT.

V usage is TRBV4-2 and J usage is TRBJ2-3, with TRBD2 matching 9 bases. This CDR3 comprises 17 residues. CDR1 and CDR2 (germline): LGHNA, YNFKEQ. V lost 8 bases to trimming and J lost 10 bases; unmatched junction nucleotides: 22. The CDR3 sequence is CASAKRGGGADSPAQYF. The CDR3 nucleotides read TGTGCCAGCGCAAAACGGGGCGGGGGGGCCGATTCCCCCGCGCAGTATTTT.

The chain carries TRBV27 and TRBJ2-7; the D gene is possibly TRBD1 (5 bases). CDR1 is MNHEY, CDR2 SMNVEV, per germline (reference sequence). Trimming pared 2 bases from V and 0 bases from J, leaving 11 bases between. The CDR3 is 15 residues long. In DNA form, the CDR3 reads TGTGCCAGCAGTTTAAGGCCAGGGCCCTCCTACGAGCAGTACTTC. It translates to CASSLRPGPSYEQYF.

The genes are TRBV18 and TRBJ2-5, with 8 nucleotides matching TRBD2. Germline CDR1 reads KGHSH; CDR2 reads LQKENI. The CDR3 contains 16 residues. V trimming: 3 bases; J trimming: 5 bases; junction bases outside the gene matches: 11. The CDR3 region has the DNA TGTGCCAGCTCACCTAGACCTACTAGCGGAGGGGAGACCCAGTACTTC. It translates to CASSPRPTSGGETQYF.

The rearrangement links TRBV4-3 to TRBJ1-1; 7 nucleotides match TRBD1. The V segment lost 3 bases and the J segment 0 bases; nucleotides outside the gene matches: 13. The CDR3 runs 18 residues. Looked up from germline, CDR1 is LGHNA and CDR2 is YSLEER. The CDR3 DNA sequence: TGCGCCAGCAGCCACGCCCGACAGGGTCTAGGGGTGAACACTGAAGCTTTCTTT. Protein sequence: CASSHARQGLGVNTEAFF.

V and J are TRBV19 and TRBJ2-7; D is possibly TRBD1 (7 bases). Germline CDR1 LNHDA, CDR2 SQIVND (reference sequence). The V end lost 7 bases, the J end lost 3 bases, and 16 bases lay between the germline ends. The CDR3 runs to 14 residues. CDR3 coding DNA: TGTGCCAGTACCCAGGGGGGACTCAACTACGAGCAGTACTTC. The encoded protein is CASTQGGLNYEQYF. The full variable domain, with the rest looked up from reference TRBV19 and TRBJ2-7, is DGGITQSPKYLFRKEGQNVTLSCEQNLNHDAMYWYRQDPGQGLRLIYYSQIVNDFQKGDIAEGYSVSREKKESFPLTVTSAQKNPTAFYLCASTQGGLNYEQYFGPGTRLTVT.

CDR3 loop: CASSPSLPLDEQYF. CDR3 in DNA: TGTGCCAGCAGCCCGTCCCTTCCCCTTGACGAGCAGTACTTC. V and J are TRBV14 and TRBJ2-7; the D is unclear. Deletions cut 4 bases from V and 5 bases from J, with 15 bases between. Looked up from germline, CDR1 is SGHDN and CDR2 is FVKESK. The CDR3 is made up of 14 amino acids.

J is TRBJ1-1 and V is TRBV28; 9 bases map to TRBD1. This CDR3 has 14 amino acids. Per germline, CDR1 MDHEN and CDR2 SYDVKM. V trimming: 7 bases; J trimming: 5 bases; junction bases outside the gene matches: 8. DNA of the CDR3: TGTGCCAGCATCCGGGACAGGGTTTTAACTGAAGCTTTCTTT. Its protein product is CASIRDRVLTEAFF.

This chain links TRBV18 with TRBJ2-7, with D perhaps TRBD1 (6 bases). The CDR3 totals 13 residues. Looked up from germline, CDR1 is KGHSH and CDR2 is LQKENI. V gave up 1 base and J gave up 5 bases, with 9 bases separating them. The CDR3 sequence is CASSPRPGDEQYF. The CDR3 region has the DNA TGTGCCAGCTCACCACGGCCAGGGGACGAGCAGTACTTC.

The V call is TRBV6-1, the J call TRBJ2-3, with a weak D call TRBD1 (6 bases). CDR1 and CDR2 from the germline V gene are MNHNS and SASEGT. The CDR3 consists of 13 residues. Trimming shortened V by 4 bases and J by 5 bases, and 10 bases separated the two germline ends. Here the CDR3 reads CASSVGRGDTQYF. DNA for the CDR3: TGTGCCAGCAGTGTGGGCAGGGGAGATACGCAGTATTTT.

The sample holds one count of this clone. The rearrangement links TRBV28 to TRBJ2-7; a weak D match, TRBD2 (6 bases). This CDR3 spans 13 amino acids. Trimming cost V 6 bases and J 5 bases, with 14 bases left between them. CDR1 is MDHEN and CDR2 is SYDVKM in the germline V gene. CDR3 in amino acids: CASSLVAGHEQYF. As DNA, the CDR3 is TGTGCCAGCAGCCTTGTGGCGGGACACGAGCAGTACTTC.

This rearrangement joins TRBV6-6 to TRBJ1-5; D is possibly TRBD1 (5 bases). The CDR3 loop spans 16 amino acids. CDR1 and CDR2 from the germline V gene are MNHNY and SVGAGI (reference sequence). V gave up 7 bases and J gave up 6 bases, with 22 bases separating them. CDR3 residues: CASTLTDTLIAQPQHF. DNA of the CDR3: TGTGCCAGCACCCTCACGGACACCCTTATCGCTCAGCCCCAGCATTTT.

This clone was found once. V usage is TRBV4-2 and J usage is TRBJ2-2, with TRBD2 as a possible D gene (5 bases). The CDR3 totals 16 residues. Germline assignment: CDR1 LGHNA and CDR2 YNFKEQ. V lost 4 bases and J lost 1, with 13 bases in between. This CDR3 is CASSPDPGRNTGELFF. The CDR3 DNA reads TGTGCCAGCAGCCCGGATCCGGGGAGGAACACCGGGGAGCTGTTTTTT.

V gene TRBV5-1 combines with J gene TRBJ2-1, with 8 nucleotides matching TRBD2. The CDR3 totals 14 residues. The germline V gene encodes CDR1 SGHRS and CDR2 YFSETQ. The V and J ends lost 5 bases and 5 bases, in that order; junction bases with no gene match: 6. In nucleotides, the CDR3 is TGCGCCAGCAGTTCCACTAGCGGAGACAATGAGCAGTTCTTC. It yields the protein CASSSTSGDNEQFF.

This chain uses TRBV4-2 with TRBJ1-6; 9 bases line up with TRBD1. V trimming: 1 base; J trimming: 8 bases; junction bases outside the gene matches: 3. CDR3 length: 15 amino acids. Germline V gene data show CDR1 as LGHNA and CDR2 as YNFKEQ. Here the CDR3 DNA reads TGTGCCAGCAGCCAAGTAGACAGGGGGGATTCACCCCTCCACTTT. This codes for CASSQVDRGDSPLHF.